This T cell receptor beta chain was captured by sequencing in a study of a mutant IDH1 vaccine in newly diagnosed glioma. Study overall: Previous care, which was radiotherapy, temozolomide, or both, most often involved both.

This CDR3 contains 14 residues. The J segment lost 2 bases and the V segment lost 7 bases, leaving 7 bases of the junction unmatched. From germline, CDR1 is SGHTA and CDR2 FQGNSA. General observations from the study: Detectable vaccine-induced immune responses arose in approximately 93% of patients.

Note on this clone: Its matching antigen is unknown.

TCRdb's copy holds only in-frame clones and misses some; the assay was immunoSEQ multiplex PCR. Of about 92,000 clones detected, roughly four fifths appear once; the ten largest clones hold 7% to 8%. Specified time point: baseline, week 1 (first vaccination visit). The sample's treatment: pre-vaccination baseline after standard-of-care therapy. The sample in question was PBMCs, obtained from a glioma patient treated with radiotherapy, temozolomide or both. The clonotype comes from a woman aged 50 to 60 with glioma. This chain connects TRBV7-2 to TRBJ2-7, with TRBD1 matching 8 bases. In nucleotides, the CDR3 is TGTGCCAGCACCCTGGACAGGGAGGCCTACGAGCAGTACTTC. This codes for CASTLDREAYEQYF.